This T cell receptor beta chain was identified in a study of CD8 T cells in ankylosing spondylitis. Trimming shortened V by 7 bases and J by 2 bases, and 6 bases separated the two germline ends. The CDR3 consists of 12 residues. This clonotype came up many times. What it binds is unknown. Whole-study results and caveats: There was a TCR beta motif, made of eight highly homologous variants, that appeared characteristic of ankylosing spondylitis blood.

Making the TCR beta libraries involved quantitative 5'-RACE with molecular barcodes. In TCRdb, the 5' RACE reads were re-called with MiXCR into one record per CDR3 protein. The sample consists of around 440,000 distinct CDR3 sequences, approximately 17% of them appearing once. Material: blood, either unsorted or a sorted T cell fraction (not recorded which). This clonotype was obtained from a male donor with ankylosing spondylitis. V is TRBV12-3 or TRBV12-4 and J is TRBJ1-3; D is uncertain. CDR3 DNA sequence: TGTGCCAGCACAGCAACTGGAAACACCATATATTTT. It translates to CASTATGNTIYF.